The 29 T cell receptor beta chains presented below share a single source sample, sequenced in a study of T cell responses to AZD1222 COVID-19 vaccine. The method was immunoSEQ multiplex PCR; TCRdb's version includes in-frame clones alone and lacks a portion of them. Of 150,000 to 200,000 clones listed, 87% are singletons. Material: peripheral blood, obtained on day 0 of AZD1222 vaccination. Receptor source: an adult in good health.

The CDR3 here is CASRAGNEQFF. CDR3 bases: TGTGCCAGCAGGGCGGGCAATGAGCAGTTCTTC. This chain links TRBV11-2 with TRBJ2-1; D may be TRBD2 (5 bases). The CDR3 loop spans 11 amino acids. CDR1 is SGHAT and CDR2 is FQNNGV in the germline V gene. The V end lost 6 bases, the J end lost 6 bases, and 6 bases lay between the germline ends.

The chain is built from TRBV7-9 and TRBJ1-6, with 9 nucleotides matching TRBD1. This CDR3 is 16 amino acids long. Germline CDR1 is SEHNR and CDR2 is FQNEAQ (reference sequence). Trimming took 5 bases from V and 6 from J; bases not matched to a gene: 8. The DNA of the CDR3 is TGTGCCAGCAGCCCTCAAGGGACAGGGATTAATTCACCCCTCCACTTT. Translated, it gives CASSPQGTGINSPLHF.

In DNA form, the CDR3 reads TGTGCCAGCAGCCAGGGACTAGCGGGGCGGGCTTATGAGACCCAGTACTTC. Amino acid sequence: CASSQGLAGRAYETQYF. The gene calls are TRBV4-2 and TRBJ2-5; TRBD2 aligns across 13 bases. The CDR3 extends over 17 amino acids. Trimming took 3 bases from V and 5 from J; bases not matched to a gene: 9. The germline gives CDR1 LGHNA, CDR2 YNFKEQ.

This clone has just a few counts. This rearrangement joins TRBV7-2 to TRBJ1-5; TRBD1 agrees at 9 bases. The germline CDR1 and CDR2 sequences are SGHTA and FQGNSA. With V trimmed by 5 bases and J by 5 bases, 4 bases remained unmatched. The CDR3 spans 14 residues. CDR3 amino acids: CASSLRQGDQPQHF. CDR3 DNA sequence: TGTGCCAGCAGCCTAAGACAGGGGGATCAGCCCCAGCATTTT.

This CDR3 reads CASSPSVGQLLLSTEAFF. The CDR3 DNA follows: TGTGCCAGCAGCCCAAGCGTAGGACAGCTTCTCTTGAGCACTGAAGCTTTCTTT. The chain couples TRBV7-9 to TRBJ1-1; TRBD1 might be the D (6 bases). Trimming pared 5 bases from V and 4 bases from J, leaving 26 bases between. Germline CDR1 SEHNR, CDR2 FQNEAQ (reference sequence). The CDR3 consists of 18 residues.

The rearrangement joins TRBV5-1 to TRBJ1-2; D may be TRBD1 (6 bases). Looked up from germline, CDR1 is SGHRS and CDR2 is YFSETQ. CDR3 length equals 15 residues. Trimming pared 3 bases from V and 7 bases from J, leaving 19 bases between. The CDR3 is CASSSGITGISGYTF. CDR3 DNA: TGCGCCAGCAGCTCTGGGATTACAGGGATCTCTGGCTACACCTTC.

The CDR3 loop reads CASSVDGFSYEQYF. DNA of the CDR3: TGTGCCAGCAGCGTAGACGGCTTTTCCTACGAGCAGTACTTC. The chain recombines TRBV9 with TRBJ2-7; D ambiguous. Looked up from germline, CDR1 is SGDLS and CDR2 is YYNGEE. Trimming took 0 bases from V and 1 from J, leaving 8 bases between them. CDR3 length equals 14 residues.

The chain links TRBV29-1 to TRBJ1-2; D gene uncertain. Between the trimmed V and J ends, which lost 0 bases and 8 bases, there was a span of 10 bases. The germline gives CDR1 SQVTM, CDR2 ANQGSEA. This CDR3 is built from 12 residues. The CDR3 spells CSVEDRVRGYTF. The CDR3 bases are TGCAGCGTTGAAGATCGAGTTCGCGGCTACACCTTC.

This sequence joins TRBV11-1 and TRBJ2-7, with D possibly TRBD2 on 6 matching bases. The CDR3 consists of 15 residues. The V end lost 5 bases, the J end lost 0 bases, and 14 bases lay between the germline ends. Germline loops: CDR1 SGHAT, CDR2 FQDESV (reference sequence). The CDR3 here is CASSRSGLTSYEQYF. Here the CDR3 DNA reads TGTGCCAGCAGCCGGTCGGGACTTACCTCCTACGAGCAGTACTTC. Using reference TRBV11-1 and TRBJ2-7 for the parts outside the CDR3, the full variable domain is EAEVAQSPRYKITEKSQAVAFWCDPISGHATLYWYRQILGQGPELLVQFQDESVVDDSQLPKDRFSAERLKGVDSTLKIQPAELGDSAMYLCASSRSGLTSYEQYFGPGTRLTVT.

The V and J genes are TRBV28 and TRBJ2-6; D unresolved. V dropped 11 bases and J dropped 0 bases, with 8 bases sitting between them. CDR1 is MDHEN, CDR2 SYDVKM, per germline. CDR3 length: 13 amino acids. The CDR3 reads CAYAVSGANVLTF. CDR3 bases: TGTGCCTATGCCGTCTCTGGGGCCAACGTCCTGACTTTC.

The genes are TRBV7-2 and TRBJ1-1; the match to TRBD1 covers 10 bases. Trimming removed 5 bases from V and 11 bases from J; junction bases left unmatched: 8. The V gene's germline CDR1 is SGHTA and CDR2 FQGNSA. The CDR3 has 13 residues. The CDR3, as DNA: TGTGCCAGCAGCACAAGACAGGGGGCGTCGGCTTTCTTT. Translating gives CASSTRQGASAFF.

The rearrangement uses TRBV27 and TRBJ2-1; D call uncertain. Germline values: CDR1 MNHEY, CDR2 SMNVEV (reference sequence). Trimming removed 3 bases at V and 7 bases at J, with 10 bases between. The CDR3 consists of 13 residues. The CDR3 is CASSFPNYNEQFF. The CDR3 DNA follows: TGTGCCAGCAGTTTCCCGAATTATAATGAGCAGTTCTTC.

The rearrangement joins TRBV7-8 to TRBJ2-1, with 9 bases that match TRBD1. Germline CDR1 and CDR2: SGHVS and FQNEAQ. This CDR3 has 15 residues. V shed 5 bases, J shed 2 bases, and the junction held 4 bases outside the gene matches. The CDR3 is CASSGRDRAYNEQFF. CDR3 in DNA: TGTGCCAGCAGCGGACGGGACAGGGCCTACAATGAGCAGTTCTTC.

The chain links TRBV7-2 to TRBJ2-3; a weak D match, TRBD2 (6 bases). This CDR3 spans 15 amino acids. The V gene lost 0 bases and the J gene lost 0 bases, with 7 bases spanning the gap. Germline values: CDR1 SGHTA, CDR2 FQGNSA. CDR3 region: CASSLALASTDTQYF. In DNA form, the CDR3 reads TGTGCCAGCAGCTTAGCGCTAGCGAGCACAGATACGCAGTATTTT.

The chain couples TRBV19 to TRBJ2-1; TRBD2 matches at 12 bases. The CDR3 consists of 15 residues. J was trimmed by 14 bases and V by 1 base; bases with no gene match: 9. From germline, CDR1 is LNHDA and CDR2 SQIVND (reference sequence). The CDR3 here is CASSIGGLAGLGEFF. In DNA, the CDR3 is TGTGCCAGTAGTATAGGAGGACTAGCGGGACTAGGGGAGTTCTTC. The entire variable domain, with the rest obtained from reference TRBV19 and TRBJ2-1, is as follows: DGGITQSPKYLFRKEGQNVTLSCEQNLNHDAMYWYRQDPGQGLRLIYYSQIVNDFQKGDIAEGYSVSREKKESFPLTVTSAQKNPTAFYLCASSIGGLAGLGEFFGPGTRLTVL.

CDR3 DNA sequence: TGTGCCTGGGGTCCAGGGGCAGGGGAGCTGTTTTTT. Translating gives CAWGPGAGELFF. This sequence joins TRBV30 and TRBJ2-2, with a tentative D call TRBD1 (6 bases). CDR3 length equals 12 residues. Germline CDR1 and CDR2: GTSNPN and SVGIG (reference sequence). Trimming took 5 bases from V and 8 from J, leaving 12 bases between them.

The V call is TRBV28, the J call TRBJ1-4, with 7 nucleotides matching TRBD1. CDR3 length: 15 residues. Germline trimming cut 4 bases from V and 3 bases from J; bases unmatched to any gene: 5. Germline V CDR1 and CDR2: MDHEN, SYDVKM. The CDR3 DNA sequence: TGTGCCAGCAGTTCCCGGGACAGTGCTAATGAAAAACTGTTTTTT. Its protein product is CASSSRDSANEKLFF.

This chain joins TRBV18 and TRBJ1-5; D gene unclear. The CDR3 is 13 residues long. CDR1 and CDR2 from the germline V gene are KGHSH and LQKENI. Trimming took 2 bases from V and 7 from J, leaving 9 bases between them. CDR3 DNA: TGTGCCAGCTCACCAGGGCAGGAACAGCCCCAGCATTTT. Translated, it gives CASSPGQEQPQHF. The full variable domain, its missing parts supplied by reference TRBV18 and TRBJ1-5, is NAGVMQNPRHLVRRRGQEARLRCSPMKGHSHVYWYRQLPEEGLKFMVYLQKENIIDESGMPKERFSAEFPKEGPSILRIQQVVRGDSAAYFCASSPGQEQPQHFGDGTRLSIL.

This chain links TRBV7-2 with TRBJ1-5; D remains ambiguous. This CDR3 has 13 residues. V lost 2 bases and J 4 bases, leaving 6 bases between the germline ends. Per the germline V gene, CDR1 is SGHTA and CDR2 is FQGNSA. The CDR3: CASSLSGNQPQHF. The CDR3, as DNA: TGTGCCAGCAGCTTATCCGGGAATCAGCCCCAGCATTTT.

V and J are TRBV7-2 and TRBJ2-1; D unresolved. Germline loops: CDR1 SGHTA, CDR2 FQGNSA. Trimming removed 2 bases from V and 5 bases from J, with 10 bases in between. The CDR3 length is 14 residues. For the CDR3, the DNA is TGTGCCAGCAGCTTAAGGACGGCCCACAATGAGCAGTTCTTC. Translation gives CASSLRTAHNEQFF.

The chain couples TRBV28 to TRBJ1-5; D gene unclear. With 6 bases removed from V and 0 bases from J, the gap between germline ends came to 9 bases. Germline assignment: CDR1 MDHEN and CDR2 SYDVKM. The CDR3 loop spans 14 amino acids. The CDR3 protein is CASSRAISNQPQHF. In DNA, the CDR3 is TGTGCCAGCAGCCGGGCAATTAGCAATCAGCCCCAGCATTTT.

The chain uses TRBV7-9 and TRBJ2-5; 9 bases line up with TRBD2. The CDR3 is 17 amino acids. Germline CDR1 is SEHNR and CDR2 is FQNEAQ (reference sequence). With 4 bases clipped from V and 5 bases from J, the junction kept 14 bases outside the gene matches. This chain's CDR3 is CASSWSRRLAGTETQYF. The CDR3 DNA reads TGTGCCAGCAGCTGGTCCCGTCGGCTAGCGGGAACGGAGACCCAGTACTTC.

J is TRBJ2-7 and V is TRBV7-2; D tentatively fits TRBD1 or TRBD2 (5 bases each). With 3 bases removed from V and 0 bases from J, the gap between germline ends came to 9 bases. Germline CDR1 SGHTA, CDR2 FQGNSA. CDR3 length equals 14 residues. The CDR3 nucleotides are TGTGCCAGCAGCTTCGGGACGAGCTCCTACGAGCAGTACTTC. Encoded protein: CASSFGTSSYEQYF.

The gene calls are TRBV5-1 and TRBJ2-7; 7 nucleotides align to TRBD1. The length of the CDR3 is 14 residues. V trimming: 0 bases; J trimming: 3 bases; junction bases outside the gene matches: 3. Germline values: CDR1 SGHRS, CDR2 YFSETQ. CDR3 loop: CASSLEGQLYEQYF. In DNA, the CDR3 is TGCGCCAGCAGCTTGGAGGGACAGCTCTACGAGCAGTACTTC.

Only one count was recorded for this clone. This sequence joins TRBV5-1 and TRBJ1-2, with TRBD1 matching 9 bases. The length of the CDR3 is 15 residues. V lost 4 bases, J lost 7 bases, and 11 bases stayed unmatched. Germline V CDR1 and CDR2: SGHRS, YFSETQ. The CDR3 sequence: CASSTPGQGKGGYTF. The CDR3 DNA follows: TGCGCCAGCAGCACGCCGGGACAGGGAAAGGGTGGCTACACCTTC.

This chain links TRBV27 with TRBJ1-2; 10 bases match TRBD1. The CDR3 runs to 15 residues. V was pared by 3 bases and J by 3 bases, with 4 bases of the junction left unmatched. Germline CDR1 MNHEY, CDR2 SMNVEV (reference sequence). DNA of the CDR3: TGTGCCAGCAGTTTCGGGACAGGGGACTACTATGGCTACACCTTC. This sequence encodes CASSFGTGDYYGYTF.

This chain uses TRBV3-1 (or the pseudogene TRBV3-2) with TRBJ1-2, with D possibly TRBD1 on 6 matching bases. The CDR3 extends over 17 amino acids. Germline CDR1 reads LGHDT; CDR2 reads YNNKEL (reference sequence). V was clipped by 0 bases and J by 4 bases, with 18 bases between them. The CDR3 sequence: CASSQEIQGRGLYGYTF. Here the CDR3 DNA reads TGTGCCAGCAGCCAAGAAATCCAAGGACGGGGGCTCTATGGCTACACCTTC.

The chain recombines TRBV19 with TRBJ2-7, with 13 bases identical to TRBD2. Trimming took 2 bases from V and 5 from J; bases not matched to a gene: 9. The CDR3 consists of 17 residues. Germline CDR1 reads LNHDA; CDR2 reads SQIVND (reference sequence). The CDR3 nucleotides are TGTGCCAGTAGTATAATCGCGACTAGCGGGAGGTCCCACGAGCAGTACTTC. This gives the protein CASSIIATSGRSHEQYF.

The V and J genes are TRBV6-5 and TRBJ2-7; 7 bases are shared with TRBD2. The CDR3 sequence is 15 residues long. The trim removed 6 bases at V and 7 bases at J, leaving 15 bases unmatched. CDR1 is MNHEY and CDR2 is SVGAGI in the germline V gene. CDR3 region: CASRLNYGEGREQYF. CDR3 sequence (DNA): TGTGCCAGCAGACTGAACTATGGGGAGGGGCGGGAGCAGTACTTC.